This entry lists 19 T cell receptor beta chains sequenced from one sample in a study of CD8+CD57+ T cells in acquired aplastic anemia. CDR3 and TCR beta VDJ profiling relied on a genomic DNA template. TCRdb independently ran MiXCR on the reads; one entry per CDR3 protein. The top ten hold about 1.8% of the sample, which has 180,000 or so distinct CDR3 sequences, approximately 52% seen once. Patients chosen for sequencing had CD8+CD57+ cells that had expanded, as shown by flow cytometry. Sequencing used sorted CD4+, CD8+, or CD8+CD57+ T cells (not recorded which) from PBMCs. The receptor set was obtained from a human donor with aplastic anemia.

On this clonotype: The CDR3 end shows no conserved phenylalanine or tryptophan, and so a read error is likely. J is TRBJ1-5 and V is TRBV3-1; TRBD1 aligns across 8 bases. The germline CDR1 and CDR2 sequences are LGHDT and YNNKEL (reference sequence). The length of the CDR3 is 14 residues. With V trimmed by 7 bases and J by 2 bases, 4 bases remained unmatched. The CDR3 nucleotides are TGTGCCAGCAAAGACAGGGGTGGCAATCAGCCCCAGCATCTT. Its protein product is CASKDRGGNQPQHL.

This clonotype occurred many times. The gene calls are TRBV12-3 or TRBV12-4 and TRBJ1-2; D not certain. The ends were cut back, 7 bases at V and 5 bases at J, with 14 bases in the middle. The CDR3 length is 13 residues. CDR3 nucleotide sequence: TGTGCCAGCACCCGAGACGGTGATTATGGCTACACCTTC. It is translated as CASTRDGDYGYTF.

This clonotype was counted only a few times. The chain combines TRBV25-1 with TRBJ1-4; D might be TRBD1 (5 bases). Per the germline V gene, CDR1 is MGHDK and CDR2 is SYGVNS. This CDR3 is built from 13 residues. The V end lost 3 bases, the J end lost 7 bases, and 9 bases lay between the germline ends. This chain's CDR3 is CASSDRVGEKLFF. DNA of the CDR3: TGTGCCAGCAGTGACAGGGTGGGTGAAAAACTGTTTTTT.

At least ten counts were recorded for this clonotype. The chain employs TRBV12-3 or TRBV12-4 and TRBJ2-7, with 7 positions matching TRBD1. V shed 4 bases and J 3 bases; nucleotides not matched to a gene: 9. CDR3 size: 15 residues. CDR3 nucleotide sequence: TGTGCCAGCAGTTCCCGGGACAGATTCCACTACGAGCAGTACTTC. Protein product: CASSSRDRFHYEQYF.

As DNA, the CDR3 is TGTGCCAGCAGTGAATCCCCGGGTCTTGAAGCTTTCTTT. Translated: CASSESPGLEAFF. This chain links TRBV12-3 or TRBV12-4 with TRBJ1-1; no clear D. Deletions cut 5 bases from V and 7 bases from J, with 14 bases between. This CDR3 has 13 amino acids.

The V and J genes are TRBV19 and TRBJ1-1; D gene unclear. In germline, CDR1 is LNHDA, CDR2 SQIVND (reference sequence). V lost 4 bases and J 4 bases, leaving 16 bases between the germline ends. CDR3 size: 15 residues. CDR3 sequence (DNA): TGTGCCAGTAGTACTCAGGACCCCAAGCTCACTGAAGCTTTCTTT. It yields the protein CASSTQDPKLTEAFF.

This clonotype showed up just a few times. V usage is TRBV15 and J usage is TRBJ2-1; unclear D gene. Trimming stripped 0 bases from V and 7 bases from J, with 13 bases between. The germline V gene has CDR1 LNHNV and CDR2 YYDKDF (reference sequence). The CDR3 has 15 residues. This CDR3 is CATSRERQASNEQFF. CDR3 in DNA: TGTGCCACCAGCAGAGAGCGTCAAGCCTCTAATGAGCAGTTCTTC.

This clonotype was recorded at least ten times. The V and J genes are TRBV20-1 and TRBJ1-5; weak D call: TRBD1 (5 bases). The CDR3 totals 13 residues. Germline V gene sequence: CDR1 DFQATT, CDR2 SNEGSKA (reference sequence). With 6 bases removed from V and 0 bases from J, the gap between germline ends came to 9 bases. The CDR3 is CSAQQDSNQPQHF. As DNA, the CDR3 is TGCAGTGCCCAACAGGATAGCAATCAGCCCCAGCATTTT.

This clonotype was seen only a few times. V gene TRBV29-1 combines with J gene TRBJ2-7; D call uncertain. V was pared by 3 bases and J by 7 bases, with 10 bases between. The CDR3 sequence is 11 residues long. Germline assignment: CDR1 SQVTM and CDR2 ANQGSEA. CDR3 residues: CSVEGLGEQYF. The CDR3 nucleotides read TGCAGCGTTGAGGGCCTTGGGGAGCAGTACTTC.

V and J are TRBV20-1 and TRBJ2-5; TRBD2 matches 10 bases. V lost 2 bases and J lost 2; bases outside the gene matches: 5. CDR3 length: 15 amino acids. Per the germline V gene, CDR1 is DFQATT and CDR2 is SNEGSKA (reference sequence). CDR3 in amino acids: CSARRLAGEQETQYF. The CDR3 bases are TGCAGTGCTAGAAGGCTAGCGGGAGAGCAAGAGACCCAGTACTTC.

On this clonotype: The conserved final phenylalanine or tryptophan is absent from the CDR3, which likely points to a read error. The chain combines TRBV10-3 with TRBJ2-2, with 13 bases lining up with TRBD2. V shed 10 bases, J shed 3 bases, and the junction held 14 bases outside the gene matches. The CDR3 is made up of 18 amino acids. In germline, CDR1 is ENHRY, CDR2 SYGVKD. The chain's CDR3 is CASSPLTSGGPYTGELFL. In nucleotides, the CDR3 is TGTGCCAGCAGCCCGTTGACTAGCGGGGGGCCCTACACCGGGGAGCTGTTTCTT.

A note on this clonotype: At one of its ends the junction is not consistent with the germline gene, which may arise from a read error. The chain is built from TRBV2 and TRBJ1-3; possible D gene TRBD1, 5 bases. Germline CDR1 SNHLY, CDR2 FYNNEI. The CDR3 is 15 residues long. CDR3 amino acids: CASSEAGARWNTTYF. For the CDR3, the DNA is TGTGCCAGCAGTGAAGCCGGGGCCCGTTGGAACACCACATATTTT.

This clonotype appeared a single time. The J gene is TRBJ2-5, the V gene TRBV12-3 or TRBV12-4; D unresolved. V lost 6 bases, J lost 4 bases, and 15 bases lay in between. The CDR3 runs 14 residues. The CDR3 DNA sequence: TGTGCCAGCAGAGCCACCGGGCCCCGAGAGACCCAGTACTTC. This gives the protein CASRATGPRETQYF.

The CDR3 coding sequence is TGTGCCAGCAGTGAAGGGACGCGGGGGGAAGAGCAGTTCTTC. Protein product: CASSEGTRGEEQFF. The chain joins TRBV2 to TRBJ2-1, with TRBD2 matching 8 bases. This CDR3 spans 14 amino acids. Germline CDR1 SNHLY, CDR2 FYNNEI. Trimming removed 1 base from V and 10 bases from J; junction bases left unmatched: 6.

A few counts support this clonotype. The gene calls are TRBV27 and TRBJ1-1; TRBD1 is a possible D gene (5 bases). CDR3 size: 15 residues. The V and J ends lost 4 bases and 4 bases respectively, with 16 bases between them. Germline-derived CDR1 and CDR2 are MNHEY and SMNVEV (reference sequence). The chain's CDR3 is CASSSLGGRGTEAFF. The CDR3, as DNA: TGTGCCAGCAGTTCCCTCGGTGGAAGGGGCACTGAAGCTTTCTTT.

This clonotype was recorded many times. This may be a read error, as it is one base from a much larger clone. This sequence joins TRBV28 and TRBJ1-4; D uncertain. The CDR3 length is 11 residues. Trimming cost V 5 bases and J 6 bases, with 4 bases left between them. Germline V gene data show CDR1 as MDHEN and CDR2 as SYDVKM. The CDR3 region has the DNA TGTGCCAGCAGTCCCGATGAAAAACTGTTTTTT. The encoded protein is CASSPDEKLFF.

This clonotype was seen many times. The genes are TRBV12-3 or TRBV12-4 and TRBJ1-2; possibly TRBD1 for D (6 bases). V lost 7 bases and J lost 4, with 16 bases in between. The CDR3 is made up of 14 amino acids. In DNA, the CDR3 is TGTGCCAGCATCATGGGGGGCAGGGGCTATGGCTACACCTTC. Residues: CASIMGGRGYGYTF.

CDR3 nucleotide sequence: TGTGCCAGCAGCCCGACACGACAGGGGGCGTACGAGCAGTACTTC. Its protein is CASSPTRQGAYEQYF. This chain links TRBV7-8 with TRBJ2-7, with 10 bases identical to TRBD1. Germline V CDR1 and CDR2: SGHVS, FQNEAQ. J lost 4 bases, V lost 5 bases, and 8 bases had no gene match. This CDR3 comprises 15 residues. Looking up the rest from reference TRBV7-8 and TRBJ2-7 gives the full variable domain: GAGVSQSPRYKVAKRGQDVALRCDPISGHVSLFWYQQALGQGPEFLTYFQNEAQLDKSGLPSDRFFAERPEGSVSTLKIQRTQQEDSAVYLCASSPTRQGAYEQYFGPGTRLTVT.

This clonotype was seen once. This rearrangement joins TRBV15 to TRBJ1-1; possibly TRBD1 for D (5 bases). The germline CDR1 and CDR2 sequences are LNHNV and YYDKDF (reference sequence). V was cut by 5 bases and J by 4 bases, with 8 bases left in between. The CDR3 has 12 amino acids. Written as DNA, the CDR3 is TGTGCCACCAGCCAAACAGGCACTGAAGCTTTCTTT. It is translated as CATSQTGTEAFF. The variable domain in full, with the rest retrieved from reference TRBV15 and TRBJ1-1, is DAMVIQNPRYQVTQFGKPVTLSCSQTLNHNVMYWYQQKSSQAPKLLFHYYDKDFNNEADTPDNFQSRRPNTSFCFLDIRSPGLGDTAMYLCATSQTGTEAFFGQGTRLTVV.